Listed here are 23 T cell receptor beta chains from one sample, sequenced in a study of technical replicates of blood from several donors. Produced via immunoSEQ multiplex PCR; TCRdb's table is partial and in-frame only. Of some 66,000 clones in the sample, roughly 98% were seen once. The sample taken for sequencing was T cells isolated from PBMCs. Receptors were obtained from a human donor in good health.

In nucleotides, the CDR3 is TGTGCCAGCAGTGAGGACACCCGCTCCTACAATGAGCAGTTCTTC. Encoded protein: CASSEDTRSYNEQFF. V and J are TRBV6-1 and TRBJ2-1, with a possible D match to TRBD1 (5 bases). With 3 bases removed from V and 0 bases from J, the gap between germline ends came to 9 bases. CDR3 length: 15 amino acids. Germline V gene sequence: CDR1 MNHNS, CDR2 SASEGT.

The chain uses TRBV4-1 and TRBJ1-2; a possible D gene is TRBD1 (6 bases). The CDR3 has 16 amino acids. Germline CDR1 MGHRA, CDR2 YSYEKL. V gave up 1 base and J gave up 4 bases, with 16 bases separating them. The CDR3 spells CASSQGGRGEVYGYTF. CDR3 DNA: TGCGCCAGCAGCCAAGGTGGGAGGGGGGAAGTCTATGGCTACACCTTC.

The V and J genes are TRBV28 and TRBJ2-7; TRBD2 matches 8 bases. The J segment lost 2 bases and the V segment lost 7 bases, leaving 7 bases of the junction unmatched. The germline V gene encodes CDR1 MDHEN and CDR2 SYDVKM. There are 14 residues in the CDR3. The CDR3 spells CASKGGGRPYEQYF. The CDR3 DNA sequence: TGTGCCAGCAAAGGCGGGGGGAGACCCTACGAGCAGTACTTC.

The genes are TRBV6-5 and TRBJ2-7, with no clear D. This CDR3 comprises 14 residues. Trimming took 4 bases from V and 0 from J, leaving 10 bases between them. In germline, CDR1 is MNHEY, CDR2 SVGAGI. CDR3 in DNA: TGTGCCAGCAGTTCCGACAAGAGCTCCTACGAGCAGTACTTC. Translated, it gives CASSSDKSSYEQYF.

This clone was seen only once. The chain has TRBV6-1 and TRBJ2-3; the D gene is possibly TRBD2 (5 bases). CDR1 and CDR2 from the germline V gene are MNHNS and SASEGT. Between the trimmed V and J ends, which lost 6 bases and 1 base, there was a span of 8 bases. This CDR3 region has 13 residues. CDR3 in amino acids: CASSLRGTDTQYF. The CDR3 DNA is TGTGCCAGCAGCTTGCGGGGCACAGATACGCAGTATTTT.

The CDR3 is CAWSRVSYEQYF. Written as DNA, the CDR3 is TGTGCCTGGAGCAGGGTCTCCTACGAGCAGTACTTC. The chain recombines TRBV30 with TRBJ2-7; perhaps TRBD1 as D (5 bases). Trimming took off 3 bases at V and 0 bases at J, with 6 bases between the two ends. This CDR3 is built from 12 residues. Germline V gene sequence: CDR1 GTSNPN, CDR2 SVGIG (reference sequence).

The V call is TRBV4-1, the J call TRBJ1-2; 9 nucleotides align to TRBD1. The CDR3 is 14 residues long. Germline CDR1 is MGHRA and CDR2 is YSYEKL. The V and J ends lost 1 base and 4 bases, in that order; junction bases with no gene match: 1. The CDR3 region is CASSQGQGVYGYTF. CDR3 sequence (DNA): TGCGCCAGCAGCCAAGGACAGGGGGTCTATGGCTACACCTTC.

CDR3 sequence reads: CASSFSYGYTF. As DNA, the CDR3 is TGTGCCAGCAGCTTTAGCTATGGCTACACCTTC. The V and J genes are TRBV5-4 and TRBJ1-2; the D is unclear. V was clipped by 2 bases and J by 4 bases, with 3 bases between them. The CDR3 length is 11 residues. The germline V gene has CDR1 SGHNT and CDR2 YYREEE (reference sequence).

V usage is TRBV28 and J usage is TRBJ1-1, with D possibly matching TRBD1 (6 bases). V was clipped by 2 bases and J by 3 bases, with 13 bases between them. CDR3 length: 15 residues. Germline V lookup: CDR1 MDHEN, CDR2 SYDVKM. CDR3 region: CASSLTAGADTEAFF. The CDR3 nucleotides are TGTGCCAGCAGTTTAACGGCGGGGGCGGACACTGAAGCTTTCTTT.

The J gene is TRBJ1-1, the V gene TRBV6-5; maybe TRBD1 (6 bases). CDR1 is MNHEY and CDR2 is SVGAGI in the germline V gene. This CDR3 has 15 amino acids. V lost 4 bases and J lost 2, with 14 bases in between. This chain's CDR3 is CASSSHQGPNTEAFF. CDR3 coding DNA: TGTGCCAGCAGTTCGCATCAGGGGCCCAACACTGAAGCTTTCTTT.

The chain couples TRBV5-1 to TRBJ2-6; 7 bases match TRBD2. Germline V gene sequence: CDR1 SGHRS, CDR2 YFSETQ. The J segment lost 1 base and the V segment lost 1 base, leaving 2 bases of the junction unmatched. The CDR3 sequence is 16 residues long. The CDR3 loop reads CASSLMGGSGANVLTF. The DNA for the CDR3 is TGCGCCAGCAGCTTGATGGGGGGGTCTGGGGCCAACGTCCTGACTTTC.

This rearrangement joins TRBV2 to TRBJ2-2, with 7 positions matching TRBD1. The V and J ends lost 6 bases and 6 bases, in that order; junction bases with no gene match: 7. Germline loops: CDR1 SNHLY, CDR2 FYNNEI. The CDR3 sequence is 14 residues long. The CDR3 DNA sequence: TGTGCCAGCAGAAACAGGGGTACGGCCGGGGAGCTGTTTTTT. Its translation: CASRNRGTAGELFF. Looking up the rest from reference TRBV2 and TRBJ2-2 gives the full variable domain: EPEVTQTPSHQVTQMGQEVILRCVPISNHLYFYWYRQILGQKVEFLVSFYNNEISEKSEIFDDQFSVERPDGSNFTLKIRSTKLEDSAMYFCASRNRGTAGELFFGEGSRLTVL.

This chain connects TRBV11-2 to TRBJ2-4; no firm D call. CDR1 and CDR2 from the germline V gene are SGHAT and FQNNGV. Trimming left V 4 bases short and J 15 bases short, with 16 bases between. This CDR3 region has 12 residues. The CDR3 DNA reads TGTGCCAGCAGCTCTGAGAGTAGTCACGGGTACTTC. It translates to CASSSESSHGYF.

The gene calls are TRBV18 and TRBJ2-3, with TRBD2 identical over 7 bases. This CDR3 is built from 17 residues. Germline lookup yields CDR1 KGHSH and CDR2 LQKENI. V lost 0 bases and J lost 5; bases outside the gene matches: 11. The CDR3 DNA reads TGTGCCAGCTCACCACCGCGCGGGAGTCCCGATCGAGATACGCAGTATTTT. Translation gives CASSPPRGSPDRDTQYF.

The CDR3 loop is CASSPPGGAGYGTDTQYF. The CDR3 DNA reads as TGTGCCAGCAGCCCCCCGGGGGGAGCGGGATACGGCACAGATACGCAGTATTTT. This chain joins TRBV5-4 and TRBJ2-3; 7 nucleotides match TRBD2. With V trimmed by 4 bases and J by 1 base, 15 bases remained unmatched. Germline lookup yields CDR1 SGHNT and CDR2 YYREEE (reference sequence). CDR3 length: 18 amino acids.

This clone was recorded only once. V gene TRBV29-1 combines with J gene TRBJ2-7; 7 bases are shared with TRBD2. With 7 bases clipped from V and 6 bases from J, the junction kept 9 bases outside the gene matches. This CDR3 has 12 residues. Germline V CDR1 and CDR2: SQVTM, ANQGSEA. CDR3: CSAGPPGGEQYF. The CDR3 DNA follows: TGCAGCGCCGGACCACCGGGGGGCGAGCAGTACTTC.

The chain combines TRBV4-1 with TRBJ1-2; 7 bases fit TRBD1. Trimming at V came to 1 base and at J to 2 bases, leaving 1 base not matched to a gene. This CDR3 comprises 14 residues. The germline V gene has CDR1 MGHRA and CDR2 YSYEKL. CDR3 in DNA: TGCGCCAGCAGCCAAGGGACAGGAAACTATGGCTACACCTTC. Its protein is CASSQGTGNYGYTF.

This rearrangement joins TRBV5-1 to TRBJ2-7, with a weak D call TRBD2 (5 bases). V lost 3 bases to trimming and J lost 0 bases, with 10 bases between them. The CDR3 runs to 14 residues. Germline V gene data show CDR1 as SGHRS and CDR2 as YFSETQ. CDR3 bases: TGCGCCAGCAGCTCCCAAGCGGACTCCTACGAGCAGTACTTC. Its protein is CASSSQADSYEQYF.

The chain links TRBV2 to TRBJ2-7, with TRBD2 matching 12 bases. Germline loops: CDR1 SNHLY, CDR2 FYNNEI. V shed 6 bases and J 3 bases; nucleotides not matched to a gene: 6. This CDR3 has 15 residues. The CDR3 spells CASRAGLAGDYEQYF. As DNA, the CDR3 is TGTGCCAGCAGGGCGGGACTAGCGGGCGACTACGAGCAGTACTTC.

The V gene is TRBV5-1, the J gene TRBJ1-2, with 7 bases identical to TRBD1. Unmatched junction bases numbered 5, after V lost 4 bases and J lost 2 bases. The CDR3 is 14 amino acids. Germline V gene sequence: CDR1 SGHRS, CDR2 YFSETQ. CDR3 residues: CASSEDRSNYGYTF. As DNA, the CDR3 is TGCGCCAGCAGCGAGGACAGGTCGAACTATGGCTACACCTTC.

This chain joins TRBV10-2 and TRBJ1-2; D possibly corresponds to TRBD1 (6 bases). The CDR3 contains 14 residues. The ends were cut back, 2 bases at V and 8 bases at J, with 15 bases in the middle. CDR1 and CDR2 (germline): WSHSY, SAAADI. CDR3 amino acids: CASSEVGARQGYTF. The CDR3, as DNA: TGCGCCAGCAGTGAGGTGGGGGCGCGTCAAGGCTACACCTTC.

This clone has just one count. V is TRBV4-1 and J is TRBJ1-5, with D unresolved. The ends were cut back, 1 base at V and 7 bases at J, with 11 bases in the middle. The CDR3 loop spans 14 amino acids. CDR1 and CDR2 from the germline V gene are MGHRA and YSYEKL. The CDR3 DNA follows: TGCGCCAGCAGCCAAGTACAGAGTCTGCAGCCCCAGCATTTT. Its translation is CASSQVQSLQPQHF.

This chain uses TRBV4-1 with TRBJ1-5; D ambiguous. Trimming took 0 bases from V and 0 from J, leaving 9 bases between them. This CDR3 comprises 16 residues. CDR1 MGHRA and CDR2 YSYEKL come from the germline V gene. CDR3 residues: CASSQDQNHSNQPQHF. The CDR3 DNA is TGCGCCAGCAGCCAAGATCAGAACCATAGCAATCAGCCCCAGCATTTT.